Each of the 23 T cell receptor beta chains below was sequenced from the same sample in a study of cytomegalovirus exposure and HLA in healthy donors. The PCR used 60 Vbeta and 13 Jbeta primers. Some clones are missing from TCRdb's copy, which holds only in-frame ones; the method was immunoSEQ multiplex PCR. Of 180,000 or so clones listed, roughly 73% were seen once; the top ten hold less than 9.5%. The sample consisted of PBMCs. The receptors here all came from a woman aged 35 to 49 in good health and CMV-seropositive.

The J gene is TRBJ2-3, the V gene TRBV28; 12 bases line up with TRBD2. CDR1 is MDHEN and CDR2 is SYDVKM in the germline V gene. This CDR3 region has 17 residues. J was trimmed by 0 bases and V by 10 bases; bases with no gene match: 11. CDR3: CAIQRTSGDPSTDTQYF. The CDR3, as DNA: TGTGCCATTCAACGGACTAGCGGGGATCCTAGCACAGATACGCAGTATTTT.

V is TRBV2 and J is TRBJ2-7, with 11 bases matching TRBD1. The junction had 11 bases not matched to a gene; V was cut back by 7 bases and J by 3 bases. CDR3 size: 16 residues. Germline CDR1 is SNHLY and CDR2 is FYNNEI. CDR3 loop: CASTRSGTGGIYEQYF. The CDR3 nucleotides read TGTGCCAGCACTCGGTCGGGGACAGGGGGGATCTACGAGCAGTACTTC.

The CDR3 DNA reads TGTGCCAGCAGACGGGACAGGCAGGAAAAACTGTTTTTT. It encodes CASRRDRQEKLFF. This chain joins TRBV2 and TRBJ1-4, with 8 bases that match TRBD1. Germline lookup yields CDR1 SNHLY and CDR2 FYNNEI. The V and J ends lost 6 bases and 8 bases, in that order; junction bases with no gene match: 5. This CDR3 is 13 amino acids long.

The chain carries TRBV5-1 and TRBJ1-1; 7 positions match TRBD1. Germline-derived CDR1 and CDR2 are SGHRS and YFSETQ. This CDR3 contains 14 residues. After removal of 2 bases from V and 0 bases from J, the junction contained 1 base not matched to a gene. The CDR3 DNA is TGCGCCAGCAGCTTAGGACAGGTGAACACTGAAGCTTTCTTT. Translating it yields CASSLGQVNTEAFF.

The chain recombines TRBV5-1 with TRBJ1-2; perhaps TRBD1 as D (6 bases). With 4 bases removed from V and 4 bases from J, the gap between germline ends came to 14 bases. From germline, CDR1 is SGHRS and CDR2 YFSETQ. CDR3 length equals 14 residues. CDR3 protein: CASSLEQGSYGYTF. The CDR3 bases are TGCGCCAGCAGCCTGGAGCAGGGGTCCTATGGCTACACCTTC.

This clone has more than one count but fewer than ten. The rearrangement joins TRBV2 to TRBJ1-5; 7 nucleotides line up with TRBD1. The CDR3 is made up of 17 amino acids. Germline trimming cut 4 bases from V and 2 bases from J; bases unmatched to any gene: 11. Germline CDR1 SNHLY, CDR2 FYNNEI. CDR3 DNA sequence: TGTGCCAGCAGTGGCTGGACAGGAGGGAACCGCAATCAGCCCCAGCATTTT. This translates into CASSGWTGGNRNQPQHF.

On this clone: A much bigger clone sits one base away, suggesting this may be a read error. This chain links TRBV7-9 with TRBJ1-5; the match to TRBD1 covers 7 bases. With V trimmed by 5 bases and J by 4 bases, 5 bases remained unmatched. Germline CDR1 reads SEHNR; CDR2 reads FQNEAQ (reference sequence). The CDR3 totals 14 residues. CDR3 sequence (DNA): TGTGCCAGCAGCGTGGGACAGACTAATCAGCCCCAGCATTTT. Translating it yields CASSVGQTNQPQHF.

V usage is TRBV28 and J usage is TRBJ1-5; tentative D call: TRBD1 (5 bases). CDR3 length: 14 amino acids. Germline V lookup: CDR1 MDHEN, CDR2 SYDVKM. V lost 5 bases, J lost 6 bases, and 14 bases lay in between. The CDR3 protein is CASSAPGSGQPQHF. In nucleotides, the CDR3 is TGTGCCAGCAGTGCTCCAGGGTCCGGTCAGCCCCAGCATTTT.

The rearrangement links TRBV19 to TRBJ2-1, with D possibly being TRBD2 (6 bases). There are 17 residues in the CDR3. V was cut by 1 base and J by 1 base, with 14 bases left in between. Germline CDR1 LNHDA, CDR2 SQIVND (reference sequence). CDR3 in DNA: TGTGCCAGTAGTATAGCCACGGGGGTGGGATCCTACAATGAGCAGTTCTTC. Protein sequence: CASSIATGVGSYNEQFF.

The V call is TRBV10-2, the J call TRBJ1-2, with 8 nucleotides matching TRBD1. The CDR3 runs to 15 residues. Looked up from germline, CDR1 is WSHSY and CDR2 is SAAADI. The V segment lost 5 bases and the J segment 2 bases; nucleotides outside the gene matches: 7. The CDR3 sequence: CASSPGTGNNYGYTF. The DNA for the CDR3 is TGCGCCAGCAGTCCCGGGACAGGCAACAACTATGGCTACACCTTC.

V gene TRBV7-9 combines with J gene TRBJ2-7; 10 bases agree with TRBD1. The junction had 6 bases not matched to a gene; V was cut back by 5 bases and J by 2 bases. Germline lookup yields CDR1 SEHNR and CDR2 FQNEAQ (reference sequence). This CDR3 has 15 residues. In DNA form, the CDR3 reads TGTGCCAGCAGCCCGGGACAGGGGCCTACCTACGAGCAGTACTTC. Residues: CASSPGQGPTYEQYF.

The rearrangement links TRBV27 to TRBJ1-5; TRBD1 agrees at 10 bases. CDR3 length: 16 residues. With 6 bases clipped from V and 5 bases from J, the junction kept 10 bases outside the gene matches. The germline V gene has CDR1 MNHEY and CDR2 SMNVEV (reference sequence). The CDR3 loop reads CASSPLGDRGYQPQHF. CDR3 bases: TGTGCCAGCAGCCCCCTCGGGGACAGGGGTTATCAGCCCCAGCATTTT.

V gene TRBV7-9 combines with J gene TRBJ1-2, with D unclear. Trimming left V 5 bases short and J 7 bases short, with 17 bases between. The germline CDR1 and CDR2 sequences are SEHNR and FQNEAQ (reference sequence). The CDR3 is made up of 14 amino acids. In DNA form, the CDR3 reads TGTGCCAGCAGCCCTCCCGGTTTATGGTCTGGCTACACCTTC. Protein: CASSPPGLWSGYTF. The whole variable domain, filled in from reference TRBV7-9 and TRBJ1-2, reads DTGVSQNPRHKITKRGQNVTFRCDPISEHNRLYWYRQTLGQGPEFLTYFQNEAQLEKSRLLSDRFSAERPKGSFSTLEIQRTEQGDSAMYLCASSPPGLWSGYTFGSGTRLTVV.

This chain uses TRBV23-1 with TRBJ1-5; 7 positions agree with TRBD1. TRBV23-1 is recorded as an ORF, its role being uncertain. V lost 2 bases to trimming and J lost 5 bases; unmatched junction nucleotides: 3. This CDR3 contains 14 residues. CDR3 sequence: CASSQVTGDQPQHF. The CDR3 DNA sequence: TGCGCCAGCAGTCAAGTAACAGGGGATCAGCCCCAGCATTTT.

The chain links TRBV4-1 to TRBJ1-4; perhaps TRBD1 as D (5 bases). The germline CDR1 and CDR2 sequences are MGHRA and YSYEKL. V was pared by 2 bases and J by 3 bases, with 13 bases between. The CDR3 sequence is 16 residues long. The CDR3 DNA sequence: TGCGCCAGCAGCCAACAGAACACAGGAGCTAATGAAAAACTGTTTTTT. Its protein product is CASSQQNTGANEKLFF.

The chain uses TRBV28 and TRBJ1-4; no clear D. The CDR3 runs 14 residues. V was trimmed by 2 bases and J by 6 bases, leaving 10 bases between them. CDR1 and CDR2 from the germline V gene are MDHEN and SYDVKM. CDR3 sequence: CASSLPGDHEKLFF. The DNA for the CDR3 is TGTGCCAGCAGTTTACCGGGAGACCATGAAAAACTGTTTTTT.

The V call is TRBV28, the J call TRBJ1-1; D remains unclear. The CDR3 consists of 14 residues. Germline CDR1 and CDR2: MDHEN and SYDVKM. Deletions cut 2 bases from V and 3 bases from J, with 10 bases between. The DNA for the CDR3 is TGTGCCAGCAGTTTAGGGAGGGTCGACACTGAAGCTTTCTTT. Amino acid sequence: CASSLGRVDTEAFF.

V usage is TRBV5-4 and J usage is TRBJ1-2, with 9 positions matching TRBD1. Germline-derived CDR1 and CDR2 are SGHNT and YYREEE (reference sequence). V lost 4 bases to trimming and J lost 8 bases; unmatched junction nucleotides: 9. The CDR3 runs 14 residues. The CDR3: CASSGDRESGGYTF. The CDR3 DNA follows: TGTGCCAGCAGCGGGGACAGGGAAAGTGGCGGCTACACCTTC. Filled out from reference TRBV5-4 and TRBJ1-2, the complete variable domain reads ETGVTQSPTHLIKTRGQQVTLRCSSQSGHNTVSWYQQALGQGPQFIFQYYREEENGRGNFPPRFSGLQFPNYSSELNVNALELDDSALYLCASSGDRESGGYTFGSGTRLTVV.

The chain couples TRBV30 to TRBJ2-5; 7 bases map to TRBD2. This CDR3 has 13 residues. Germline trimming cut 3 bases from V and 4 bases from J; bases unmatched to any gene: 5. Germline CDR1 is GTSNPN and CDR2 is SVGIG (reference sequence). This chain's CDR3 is CAWSPPSGETQYF. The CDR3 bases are TGTGCCTGGAGCCCCCCTAGCGGAGAGACCCAGTACTTC.

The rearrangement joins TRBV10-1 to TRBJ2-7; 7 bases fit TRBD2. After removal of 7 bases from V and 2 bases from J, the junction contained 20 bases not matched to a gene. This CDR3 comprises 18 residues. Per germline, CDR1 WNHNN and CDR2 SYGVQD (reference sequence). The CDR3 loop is CASIAVPLADLRAYEQYF. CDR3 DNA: TGCGCCAGCATCGCTGTTCCCCTAGCGGACCTAAGGGCCTACGAGCAGTACTTC.

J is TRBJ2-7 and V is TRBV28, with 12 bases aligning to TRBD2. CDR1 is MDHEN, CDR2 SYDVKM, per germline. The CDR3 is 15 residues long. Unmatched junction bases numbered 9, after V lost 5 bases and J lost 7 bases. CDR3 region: CASSPWTSGTGEQYF. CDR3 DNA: TGTGCCAGCAGTCCCTGGACTAGCGGGACCGGGGAGCAGTACTTC.

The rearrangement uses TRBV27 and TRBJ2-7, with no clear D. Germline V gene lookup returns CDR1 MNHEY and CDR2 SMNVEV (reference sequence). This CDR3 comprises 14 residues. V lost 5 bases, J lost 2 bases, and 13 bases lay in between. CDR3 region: CASSPRPGTYEQYF. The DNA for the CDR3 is TGTGCCAGCAGTCCTCGCCCAGGAACCTACGAGCAGTACTTC.

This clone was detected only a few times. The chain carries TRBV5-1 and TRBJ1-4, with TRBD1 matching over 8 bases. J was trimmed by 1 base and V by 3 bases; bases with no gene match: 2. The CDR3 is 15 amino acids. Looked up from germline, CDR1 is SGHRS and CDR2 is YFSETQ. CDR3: CASSSDRGTNEKLFF. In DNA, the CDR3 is TGCGCCAGCAGCTCCGACAGGGGAACTAATGAAAAACTGTTTTTT. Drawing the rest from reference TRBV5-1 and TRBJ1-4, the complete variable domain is KAGVTQTPRYLIKTRGQQVTLSCSPISGHRSVSWYQQTPGQGLQFLFEYFSETQRNKGNFPGRFSGRQFSNSRSEMNVSTLELGDSALYLCASSSDRGTNEKLFFGSGTQLSVL.